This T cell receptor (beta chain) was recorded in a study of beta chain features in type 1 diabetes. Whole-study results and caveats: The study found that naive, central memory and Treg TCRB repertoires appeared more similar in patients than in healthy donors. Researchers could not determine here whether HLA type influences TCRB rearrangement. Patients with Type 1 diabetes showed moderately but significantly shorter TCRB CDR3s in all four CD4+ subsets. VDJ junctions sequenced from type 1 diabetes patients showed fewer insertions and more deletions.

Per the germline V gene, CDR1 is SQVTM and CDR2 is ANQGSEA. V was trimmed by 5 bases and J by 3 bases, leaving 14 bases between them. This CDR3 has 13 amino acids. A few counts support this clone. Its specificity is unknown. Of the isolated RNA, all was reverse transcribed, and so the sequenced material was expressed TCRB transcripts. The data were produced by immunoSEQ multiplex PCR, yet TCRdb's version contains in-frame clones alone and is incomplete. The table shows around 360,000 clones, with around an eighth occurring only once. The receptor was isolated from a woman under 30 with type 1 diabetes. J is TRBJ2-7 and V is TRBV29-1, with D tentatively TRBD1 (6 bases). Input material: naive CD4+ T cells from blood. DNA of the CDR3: TGCAGCGTTTCCTACAGGGAGATCTACGAGCAGTACTTC. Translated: CSVSYREIYEQYF.